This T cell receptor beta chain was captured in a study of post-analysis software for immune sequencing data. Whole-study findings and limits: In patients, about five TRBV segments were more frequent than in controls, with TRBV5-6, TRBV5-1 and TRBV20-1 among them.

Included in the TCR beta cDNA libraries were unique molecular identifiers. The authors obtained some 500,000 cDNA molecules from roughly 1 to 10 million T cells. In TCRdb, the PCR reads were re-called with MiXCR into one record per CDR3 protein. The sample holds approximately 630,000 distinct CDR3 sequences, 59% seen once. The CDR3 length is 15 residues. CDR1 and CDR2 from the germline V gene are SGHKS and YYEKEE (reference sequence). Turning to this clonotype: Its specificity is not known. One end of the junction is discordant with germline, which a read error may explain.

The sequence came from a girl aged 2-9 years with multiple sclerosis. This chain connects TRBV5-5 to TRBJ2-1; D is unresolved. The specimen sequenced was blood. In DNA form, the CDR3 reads TGTGCCAGCAGTTTGGCTAGATATTTGGGCAATGAGCAGTTCTTC. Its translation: CASSLARYLGNEQFF.